This entry lists 4 T cell receptor beta chains sequenced from one sample in a study of T cells in Graves' hyperthyroidism and ophthalmopathy. RNA transcripts yielded amplified TCR beta CDR3 regions. First-round RT-PCR with HTBI primers amplified the TCR CDR3 region. One entry per CDR3 protein results from TCRdb running MiXCR on the multiplex PCR reads. The table includes 650,000 to 800,000 distinct CDR3 sequences, over 40% detected once. The sequenced sample consisted of peripheral blood or thyroid tissue (not recorded which). Receptor source: an adult man with Graves' disease, either hyperthyroidism or ophthalmopathy (not recorded which).

This clonotype came up many times. The rearrangement joins TRBV15 to TRBJ1-4; the D gene is possibly TRBD1 (5 bases). The V end lost 5 bases, the J end lost 3 bases, and 13 bases lay between the germline ends. The CDR3 runs to 15 residues. Germline V lookup: CDR1 LNHNV, CDR2 YYDKDF (reference sequence). The chain's CDR3 is CATSGEIGANEKLFF. DNA of the CDR3: TGTGCCACCAGCGGGGAGATAGGGGCTAATGAAAAACTGTTTTTT.

The chain recombines TRBV11-2 with TRBJ2-7, with 8 bases that match TRBD2. After removal of 0 bases from V and 3 bases from J, the junction contained 7 bases not matched to a gene. The CDR3 is 16 amino acids. The germline V gene has CDR1 SGHAT and CDR2 FQNNGV. The CDR3 sequence: CASSLDPTSAVYEQYF. The CDR3 coding sequence is TGTGCCAGCAGCTTAGATCCGACTAGCGCCGTCTACGAGCAGTACTTC.

This clonotype was picked up a small number of times. The V call is TRBV5-6, the J call TRBJ1-2; D possibly corresponds to TRBD1 (5 bases). The CDR3 consists of 14 residues. The germline V gene encodes CDR1 SGHDT and CDR2 YYEEEE. The V and J ends lost 5 bases and 3 bases respectively, with 14 bases between them. The CDR3 nucleotides read TGTGCCAGCAGGGGACCAAAGGCGGACTATGGCTACACCTTC. Translation: CASRGPKADYGYTF.

The rearrangement links TRBV6-5 to TRBJ1-4, with D hard to call. The V gene lost 4 bases and the J gene lost 5 bases, with 11 bases spanning the gap. Germline values: CDR1 MNHEY, CDR2 SVGAGI. The CDR3 is made up of 14 amino acids. CDR3 amino acids: CASSFLGINEKLFF. Written as DNA, the CDR3 is TGTGCCAGCAGTTTCCTCGGGATCAATGAAAAACTGTTTTTT.